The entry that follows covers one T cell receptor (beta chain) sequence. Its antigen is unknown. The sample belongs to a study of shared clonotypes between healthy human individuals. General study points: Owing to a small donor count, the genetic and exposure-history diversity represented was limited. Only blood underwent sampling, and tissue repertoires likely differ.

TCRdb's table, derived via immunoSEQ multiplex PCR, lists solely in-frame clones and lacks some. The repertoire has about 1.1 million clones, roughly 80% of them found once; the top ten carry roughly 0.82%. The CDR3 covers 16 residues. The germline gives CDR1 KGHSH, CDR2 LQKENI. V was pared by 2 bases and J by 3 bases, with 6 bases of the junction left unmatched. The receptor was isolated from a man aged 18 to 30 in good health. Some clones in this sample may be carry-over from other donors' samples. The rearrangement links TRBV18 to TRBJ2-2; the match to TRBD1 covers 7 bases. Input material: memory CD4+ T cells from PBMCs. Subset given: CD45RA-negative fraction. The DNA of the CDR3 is TGTGCCAGCTCACCAGCTAGAGGGGGCGACACCGGGGAGCTGTTTTTT. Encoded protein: CASSPARGGDTGELFF. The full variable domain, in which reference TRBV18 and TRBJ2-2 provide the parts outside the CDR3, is NAGVMQNPRHLVRRRGQEARLRCSPMKGHSHVYWYRQLPEEGLKFMVYLQKENIIDESGMPKERFSAEFPKEGPSILRIQQVVRGDSAAYFCASSPARGGDTGELFFGEGSRLTVL.